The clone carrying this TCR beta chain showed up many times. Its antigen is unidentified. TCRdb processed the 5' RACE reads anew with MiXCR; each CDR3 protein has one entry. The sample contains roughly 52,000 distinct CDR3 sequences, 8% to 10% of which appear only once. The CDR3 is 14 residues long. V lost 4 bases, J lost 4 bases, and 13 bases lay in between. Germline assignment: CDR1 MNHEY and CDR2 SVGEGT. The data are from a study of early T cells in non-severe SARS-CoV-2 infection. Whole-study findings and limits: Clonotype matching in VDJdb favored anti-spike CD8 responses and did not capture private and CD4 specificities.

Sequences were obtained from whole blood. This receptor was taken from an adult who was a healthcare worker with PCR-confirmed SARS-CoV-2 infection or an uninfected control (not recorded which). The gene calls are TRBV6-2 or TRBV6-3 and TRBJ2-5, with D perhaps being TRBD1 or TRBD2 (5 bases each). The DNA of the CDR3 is TGTGCCAGCAGTTTCACGGGACGTCGAGAGACCCAGTACTTC. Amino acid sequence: CASSFTGRRETQYF.